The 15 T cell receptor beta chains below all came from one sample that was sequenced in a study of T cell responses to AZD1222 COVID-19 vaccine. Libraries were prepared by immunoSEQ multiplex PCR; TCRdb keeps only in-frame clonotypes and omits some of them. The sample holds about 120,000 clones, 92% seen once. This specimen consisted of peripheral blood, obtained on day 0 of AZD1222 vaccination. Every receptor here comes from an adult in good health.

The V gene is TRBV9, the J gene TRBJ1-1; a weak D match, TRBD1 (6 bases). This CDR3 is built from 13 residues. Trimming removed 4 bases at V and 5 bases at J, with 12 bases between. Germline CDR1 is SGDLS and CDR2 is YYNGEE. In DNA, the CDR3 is TGTGCCAGCAGCCCACAGGGTGGGACTGAAGCTTTCTTT. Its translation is CASSPQGGTEAFF.

CDR3 loop: CASSLGFRQRGNTIYF. For the CDR3, the DNA is TGTGCCAGCAGCTTAGGTTTCCGCCAGCGTGGAAACACCATATATTTT. The chain is built from TRBV13 and TRBJ1-3; unclear D gene. Between the trimmed V and J ends, which lost 0 bases and 3 bases, there was a span of 12 bases. The CDR3 totals 16 residues. CDR1 is PRHDT and CDR2 is FYEKMQ in the germline V gene (reference sequence).

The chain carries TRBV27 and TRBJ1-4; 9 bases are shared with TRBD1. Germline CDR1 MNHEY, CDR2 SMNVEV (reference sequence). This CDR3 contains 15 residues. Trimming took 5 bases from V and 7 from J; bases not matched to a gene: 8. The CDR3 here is CASSHNRQGGEKLFF. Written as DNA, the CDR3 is TGTGCCAGCAGTCACAACCGACAGGGGGGTGAAAAACTGTTTTTT.

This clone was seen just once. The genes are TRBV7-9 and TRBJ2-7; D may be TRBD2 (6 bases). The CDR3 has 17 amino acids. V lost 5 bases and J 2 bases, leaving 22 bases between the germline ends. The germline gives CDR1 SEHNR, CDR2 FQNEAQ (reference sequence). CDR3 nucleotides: TGTGCCAGCAGCCCTAGAAGGGCCGGGGAGGAGCCCTACGAGCAGTACTTC. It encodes CASSPRRAGEEPYEQYF.

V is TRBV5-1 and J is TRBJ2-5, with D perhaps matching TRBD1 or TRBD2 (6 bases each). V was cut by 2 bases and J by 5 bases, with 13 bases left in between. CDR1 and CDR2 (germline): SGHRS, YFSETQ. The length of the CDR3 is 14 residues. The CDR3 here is CASSFGGPVETQYF. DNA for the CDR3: TGCGCCAGCAGCTTTGGGGGGCCGGTGGAGACCCAGTACTTC.

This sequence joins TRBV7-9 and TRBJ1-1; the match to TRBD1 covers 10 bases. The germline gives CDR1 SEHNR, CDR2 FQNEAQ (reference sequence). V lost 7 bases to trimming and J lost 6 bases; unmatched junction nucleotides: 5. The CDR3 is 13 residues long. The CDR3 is CASMTGGMSEAFF. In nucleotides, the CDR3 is TGTGCCAGCATGACAGGGGGCATGTCTGAAGCTTTCTTT. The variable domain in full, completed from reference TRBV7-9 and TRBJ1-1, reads DTGVSQNPRHKITKRGQNVTFRCDPISEHNRLYWYRQTLGQGPEFLTYFQNEAQLEKSRLLSDRFSAERPKGSFSTLEIQRTEQGDSAMYLCASMTGGMSEAFFGQGTRLTVV.

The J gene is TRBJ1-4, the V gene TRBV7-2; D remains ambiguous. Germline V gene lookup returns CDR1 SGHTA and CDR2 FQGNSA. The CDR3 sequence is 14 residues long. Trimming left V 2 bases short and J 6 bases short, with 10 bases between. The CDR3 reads CASSLLVEDEKLFF. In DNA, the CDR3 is TGTGCCAGCAGCTTATTGGTAGAAGATGAAAAACTGTTTTTT.

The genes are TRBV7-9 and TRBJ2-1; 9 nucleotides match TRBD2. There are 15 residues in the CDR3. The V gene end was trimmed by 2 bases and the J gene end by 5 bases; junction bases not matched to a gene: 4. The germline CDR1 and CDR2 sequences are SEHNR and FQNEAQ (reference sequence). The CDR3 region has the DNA TGTGCCAGCAGCTTAATACTAGCGGGTAACAATGAGCAGTTCTTC. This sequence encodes CASSLILAGNNEQFF.

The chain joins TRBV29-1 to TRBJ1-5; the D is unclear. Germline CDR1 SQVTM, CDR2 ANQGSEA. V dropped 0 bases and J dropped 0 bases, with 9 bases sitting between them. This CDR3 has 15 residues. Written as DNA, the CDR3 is TGCAGCGTTGAAGATAGGCAGTTTAGCAATCAGCCCCAGCATTTT. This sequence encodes CSVEDRQFSNQPQHF. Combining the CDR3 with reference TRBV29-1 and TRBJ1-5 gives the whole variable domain SAVISQKPSRDICQRGTSLTIQCQVDSQVTMMFWYRQQPGQSLTLIATANQGSEATYESGFVIDKFPISRPNLTFSTLTVSNMSPEDSSIYLCSVEDRQFSNQPQHFGDGTRLSIL.

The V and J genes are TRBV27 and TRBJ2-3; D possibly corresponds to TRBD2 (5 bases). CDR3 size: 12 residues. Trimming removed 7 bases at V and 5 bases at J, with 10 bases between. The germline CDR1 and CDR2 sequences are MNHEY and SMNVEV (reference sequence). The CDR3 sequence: CASNESGDTQYF. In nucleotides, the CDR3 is TGTGCCAGCAACGAGAGCGGAGATACGCAGTATTTT.

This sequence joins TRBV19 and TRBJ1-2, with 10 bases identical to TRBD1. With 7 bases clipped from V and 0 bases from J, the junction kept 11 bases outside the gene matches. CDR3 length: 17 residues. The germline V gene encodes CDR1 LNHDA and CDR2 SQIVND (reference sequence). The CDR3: CASKDPGQGLANYGYTF. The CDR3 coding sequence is TGTGCCAGTAAAGACCCGGGACAGGGGTTAGCTAACTATGGCTACACCTTC.

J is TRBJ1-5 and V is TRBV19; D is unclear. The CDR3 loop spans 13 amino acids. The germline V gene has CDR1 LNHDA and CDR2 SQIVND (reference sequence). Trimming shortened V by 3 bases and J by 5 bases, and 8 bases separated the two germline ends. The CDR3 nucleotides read TGTGCCAGTAGTATCTTTAATGATCAGCCCCAGCATTTT. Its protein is CASSIFNDQPQHF.

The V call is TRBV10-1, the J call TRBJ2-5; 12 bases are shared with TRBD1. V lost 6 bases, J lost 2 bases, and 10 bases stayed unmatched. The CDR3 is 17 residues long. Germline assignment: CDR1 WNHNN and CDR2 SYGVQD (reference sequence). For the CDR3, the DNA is TGCGCCAGCAGCCCCGCCGGGACAGGGGGCTTACAAGAGACCCAGTACTTC. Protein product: CASSPAGTGGLQETQYF.

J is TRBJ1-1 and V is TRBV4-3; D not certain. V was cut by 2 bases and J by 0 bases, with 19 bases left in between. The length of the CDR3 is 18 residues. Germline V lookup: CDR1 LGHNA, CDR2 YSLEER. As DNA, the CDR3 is TGCGCCAGCAGCCAACTCCAGCTCGGGCAGACCATGAACACTGAAGCTTTCTTT. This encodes CASSQLQLGQTMNTEAFF.

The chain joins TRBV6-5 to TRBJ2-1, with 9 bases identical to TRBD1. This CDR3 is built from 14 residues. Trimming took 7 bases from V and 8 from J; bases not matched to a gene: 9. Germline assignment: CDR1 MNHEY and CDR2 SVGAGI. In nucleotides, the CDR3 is TGTGCCAGCACTAAATTGACAGGGGGAGATGAGCAGTTCTTC. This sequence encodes CASTKLTGGDEQFF.